These T cell receptor beta chains were read from a single sample in a study of radiotherapy plus CTLA-4 blockade in lung cancer. Measured with immunoSEQ multiplex PCR; TCRdb has only the in-frame clones, and not every one. The data show 90,000 to 100,000 clones, around 79% seen once. The specimen comprised peripheral blood, sampled from a patient treated with radiotherapy plus ipilimumab. The receptors derive from a human donor with non-small cell lung cancer who had a partial response to radiotherapy plus ipilimumab. Some clones in this sample may be carry-over from other donors' samples. Each CDR3 is given with its conserved first and last residue. A D gene is named only where the DNA matches it firmly. Size is stated for part of the rows, as once, few or many counts, or as a class when the clone is expanded.

abundance: -; v_gene: TRBV2; d_gene: TRBD1; j_gene: TRBJ1-2; CDR3nt: TGTGCCAGCAACGTGGGACAGGGGCATGGCTACACCTTC; CDR3aa: CASNVGQGHGYTF
abundance: -; v_gene: TRBV5-4; d_gene: TRBD2; j_gene: TRBJ2-3; CDR3nt: TGTGCCAGCAGCTTGCTCCCGAATAGTGGGGGAGGGTCGGCAGATACGCAGTATTTT; CDR3aa: CASSLLPNSGGGSADTQYF
abundance: -; v_gene: TRBV11-2; d_gene: -; j_gene: TRBJ1-1; CDR3nt: TGTGCCAGCAGCCGTGGTCGGGGAGGGGGCACTGAAGCTTTCTTT; CDR3aa: CASSRGRGGGTEAFF
abundance: -; v_gene: TRBV10-3; d_gene: -; j_gene: TRBJ2-7; CDR3nt: TGTGCCATAGATACAGGATCTCCCCCCTACGAGCAGTACTTC; CDR3aa: CAIDTGSPPYEQYF
abundance: -; v_gene: TRBV11-3; d_gene: -; j_gene: TRBJ2-7; CDR3nt: TGTGCCAGCAGCTTTTCCCAGGGCTTCTCCTACGAGCAGTACTTC; CDR3aa: CASSFSQGFSYEQYF
abundance: few; v_gene: TRBV7-2; d_gene: TRBD2; j_gene: TRBJ2-1; CDR3nt: TGTGCCAGCAGCTTACGGCGGGAGCGGCAGTTCTTC; CDR3aa: CASSLRRERQFF
abundance: many; v_gene: TRBV5-1; d_gene: TRBD1; j_gene: TRBJ1-4; CDR3nt: TGCGCCAGCAGCGCACAGGGGGCCCGGGAAAAACTGTTTTTT; CDR3aa: CASSAQGAREKLFF
abundance: -; v_gene: TRBV2; d_gene: TRBD2; j_gene: TRBJ2-7; CDR3nt: TGTGCCAGCACGGGAGGGAGGTACGAGCAGTACTTC; CDR3aa: CASTGGRYEQYF
abundance: -; v_gene: TRBV6-5; d_gene: -; j_gene: TRBJ1-1; CDR3nt: TGTGCCAGCGGCCCTAGACAGTCCACTGAAGCTTTCTTT; CDR3aa: CASGPRQSTEAFF
abundance: once; v_gene: TRBV5-1; d_gene: TRBD1; j_gene: TRBJ1-6; CDR3nt: TGCGCCAGCAGCGCCCGGACAGGGGGTCGCGGTAATTCACCCCTCCACTTT; CDR3aa: CASSARTGGRGNSPLHF
abundance: -; v_gene: TRBV7-2; d_gene: -; j_gene: TRBJ1-5; CDR3nt: TGTGCCAGCAGCCCGGTAACGGGTAGGGGTCAGCCCCAGCATTTT; CDR3aa: CASSPVTGRGQPQHF
abundance: -; v_gene: TRBV11-2; d_gene: TRBD1; j_gene: TRBJ2-7; CDR3nt: TGTGCCAGCAGCTTAACCGAGGGGACAGGGGAAGGAAGGTACGAGCAGTACTTC; CDR3aa: CASSLTEGTGEGRYEQYF
abundance: -; v_gene: TRBV28; d_gene: TRBD2; j_gene: TRBJ2-7; CDR3nt: TGTGCCACCCGCCAGCGGGGTACCTACGAGCAGTACTTC; CDR3aa: CATRQRGTYEQYF
abundance: -; v_gene: TRBV4-2; d_gene: TRBD2; j_gene: TRBJ2-1; CDR3nt: TGTGCCAGCAGCACTGTCGGCGGGAGTAACAATGAGCAGTTCTTC; CDR3aa: CASSTVGGSNNEQFF
abundance: many; v_gene: TRBV5-4; d_gene: -; j_gene: TRBJ1-1; CDR3nt: TGTGCCAGCAGCTTTTCCGGGGGTAACACTGAAGCTTTCTTT; CDR3aa: CASSFSGGNTEAFF
abundance: -; v_gene: TRBV5-1; d_gene: TRBD1; j_gene: TRBJ1-4; CDR3nt: TGCGCCAGCACCCGGGACAGCCCAACTAATGAAAAACTGTTTTTT; CDR3aa: CASTRDSPTNEKLFF
abundance: few; v_gene: TRBV18; d_gene: -; j_gene: TRBJ1-3; CDR3nt: TGTGCCAGCTCACCACCAGGCGGATCCCCTGGAAACACCATATATTTT; CDR3aa: CASSPPGGSPGNTIYF
abundance: -; v_gene: TRBV28; d_gene: -; j_gene: TRBJ2-5; CDR3nt: TGTGCCAGCAGTAGTCTGGGAGAGGAGACCCAGTACTTC; CDR3aa: CASSSLGEETQYF
abundance: once; v_gene: TRBV7-2; d_gene: -; j_gene: TRBJ2-7; CDR3nt: TGTGCCAGCAGCCCGCCGGGACTTTTTTCCTACGAGCAGTACTTC; CDR3aa: CASSPPGLFSYEQYF
abundance: -; v_gene: TRBV18; d_gene: TRBD1; j_gene: TRBJ1-6; CDR3nt: TGTGCCAGCTCACCCGGACAGGGTGTATTATCACCCCTCCACTTT; CDR3aa: CASSPGQGVLSPLHF
abundance: -; v_gene: TRBV2; d_gene: -; j_gene: TRBJ1-4; CDR3nt: TGTGCCAGCACCAAGAACAGTTTTTCTAATGAAAAACTGTTTTTT; CDR3aa: CASTKNSFSNEKLFF
abundance: -; v_gene: TRBV2; d_gene: TRBD1; j_gene: TRBJ1-2; CDR3nt: TGTGCCAGCACCGAGGGGGACAGTAACTATGGCTACACCTTC; CDR3aa: CASTEGDSNYGYTF
abundance: -; v_gene: TRBV7-2; d_gene: TRBD1; j_gene: TRBJ2-5; CDR3nt: TGTGCCAGCAGCAGGACAGGGTACCAAGAGACCCAGTACTTC; CDR3aa: CASSRTGYQETQYF
abundance: many; v_gene: TRBV28; d_gene: -; j_gene: TRBJ2-1; CDR3nt: TGTGCCAGCACCCTGGCGGGGTTCAATGAGCAGTTCTTC; CDR3aa: CASTLAGFNEQFF